The 7 T cell receptor beta chains below all came from one sample that was sequenced in a study of regulatory T cells in long-lasting Graves disease. To make TCR beta libraries, researchers used iRepertoire HTBI primers and Arm-PCR of CDR3 regions. One entry per CDR3 protein results from TCRdb running MiXCR on the multiplex PCR reads. The sample yields roughly 440,000 distinct CDR3 sequences, approximately 16% seen once. Time point meaning: newly diagnosed GD, antithyroid drugs for less than 3 months. PBMC-derived RNA was used for the TCR library. This sample was shared with a second study, whose subject was T cells in Graves' hyperthyroidism and ophthalmopathy.

Material: peripheral blood mononuclear cells (PBMCs), obtained at new diagnosis, from a patient treated with antithyroid drugs. The receptors were gathered from a woman between 18 and 29 years old with Graves disease.

This clonotype was picked up many times. J is TRBJ2-7 and V is TRBV28, with 8 bases that match TRBD1. Per germline, CDR1 MDHEN and CDR2 SYDVKM. The V and J ends lost 3 bases and 4 bases, in that order; junction bases with no gene match: 2. The CDR3 consists of 13 residues. CDR3 bases: TGTGCCAGCAGTTTTGGGACAGGATACGAGCAGTACTTC. Its protein product is CASSFGTGYEQYF.

The chain carries TRBV5-4 and TRBJ2-5; 8 bases line up with TRBD2. This CDR3 spans 15 amino acids. From germline, CDR1 is SGHNT and CDR2 YYREEE (reference sequence). The V and J ends lost 3 bases and 6 bases, in that order; junction bases with no gene match: 10. This chain's CDR3 is CASSSVAREEKTQYF. CDR3 nucleotides: TGTGCCAGCAGCTCGGTAGCGCGGGAGGAGAAGACCCAGTACTTC.

The V gene is TRBV19, the J gene TRBJ2-2; D not resolved. The germline V and J ends were trimmed by 0 bases and 1 base, with 6 bases remaining between them. CDR3 size: 15 residues. Germline V gene data show CDR1 as LNHDA and CDR2 as SQIVND (reference sequence). The DNA of the CDR3 is TGTGCCAGTAGTATAGAGACAAGGAACACCGGGGAGCTGTTTTTT. Residues: CASSIETRNTGELFF.

This chain links TRBV7-9 with TRBJ2-7; TRBD2 matches 10 bases. CDR3 length: 14 residues. Germline V gene lookup returns CDR1 SEHNR and CDR2 FQNEAQ (reference sequence). Trimming removed 5 bases from V and 9 bases from J; junction bases left unmatched: 10. The CDR3 coding sequence is TGTGCCAGCAGCCGACTAGCGGGTGGCAGTTGGCAGTACTTC. This codes for CASSRLAGGSWQYF.

This clonotype was recorded many times. This chain joins TRBV12-3 or TRBV12-4 and TRBJ2-3; D not resolved. The germline V and J ends were trimmed by 3 bases and 2 bases, with 15 bases remaining between them. The CDR3 has 16 amino acids. CDR3 amino acids: CASSFGRQAATDTQYF. The CDR3 DNA reads TGTGCCAGCAGTTTTGGGCGGCAGGCGGCCACAGATACGCAGTATTTT.

V and J are TRBV20-1 and TRBJ2-1; D unresolved. The V end was cut by 0 bases, the J end by 7 bases, with 4 bases between. CDR3 length equals 11 residues. CDR1 DFQATT and CDR2 SNEGSKA come from the germline V gene (reference sequence). In DNA, the CDR3 is TGCAGTGCTAGAGATCTTAATGAGCAGTTCTTC. It translates to CSARDLNEQFF.

Notes on this clonotype: This may come from a read error, since a much larger clone is one base off. This is likely a read error, given that the CDR3 carries no conserved phenylalanine or tryptophan at its end. This rearrangement joins TRBV30 to TRBJ2-7, with 8 positions matching TRBD1. V was pared by 4 bases and J by 5 bases, with 7 bases of the junction left unmatched. The germline CDR1 and CDR2 sequences are GTSNPN and SVGIG (reference sequence). CDR3 size: 13 residues. CDR3 sequence: CAWTPGQVDEQYS. The DNA of the CDR3 is TGTGCCTGGACGCCGGGACAGGTAGACGAGCAGTACTCC.